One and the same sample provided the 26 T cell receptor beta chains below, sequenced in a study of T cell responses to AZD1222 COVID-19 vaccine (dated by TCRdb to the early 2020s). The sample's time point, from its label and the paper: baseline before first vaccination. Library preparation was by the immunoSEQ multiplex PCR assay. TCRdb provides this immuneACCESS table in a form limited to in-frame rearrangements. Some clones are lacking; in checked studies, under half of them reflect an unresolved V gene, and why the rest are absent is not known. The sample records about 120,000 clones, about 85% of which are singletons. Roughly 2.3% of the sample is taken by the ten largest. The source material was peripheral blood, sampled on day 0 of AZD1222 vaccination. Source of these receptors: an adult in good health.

CDR3 sequence (DNA): TGTGCCAGCAGCAATGATCCAGCGGGCTGCAATGAGCAGTTCTTC. This codes for CASSNDPAGCNEQFF. The rearrangement uses TRBV21-1 and TRBJ2-1; the D segment call TRBD2 is taken from the table without a DNA check. TRBV21-1 is deemed a pseudogene. This CDR3 comprises 15 residues.

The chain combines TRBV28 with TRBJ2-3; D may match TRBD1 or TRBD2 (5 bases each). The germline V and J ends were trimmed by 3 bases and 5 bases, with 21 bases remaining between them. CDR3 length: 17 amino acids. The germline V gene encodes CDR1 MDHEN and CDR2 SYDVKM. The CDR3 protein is CASSLEFRARELDTQYF. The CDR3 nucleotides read TGTGCCAGCAGTTTGGAGTTCCGGGCCAGGGAGTTAGATACGCAGTATTTT.

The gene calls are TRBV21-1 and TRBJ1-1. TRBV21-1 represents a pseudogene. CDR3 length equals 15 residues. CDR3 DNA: TGTGCCAGCAGCAAAAATACCCTCCTTAACACTGAAGCTTTCTTT. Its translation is CASSKNTLLNTEAFF.

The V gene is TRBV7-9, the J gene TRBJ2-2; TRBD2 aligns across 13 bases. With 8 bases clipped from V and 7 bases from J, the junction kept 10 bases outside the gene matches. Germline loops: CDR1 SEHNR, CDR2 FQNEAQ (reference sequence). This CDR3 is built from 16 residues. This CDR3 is CASGATSGRAFGELFF. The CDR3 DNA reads TGTGCCAGCGGGGCCACTAGCGGGAGGGCCTTCGGGGAGCTGTTTTTT.

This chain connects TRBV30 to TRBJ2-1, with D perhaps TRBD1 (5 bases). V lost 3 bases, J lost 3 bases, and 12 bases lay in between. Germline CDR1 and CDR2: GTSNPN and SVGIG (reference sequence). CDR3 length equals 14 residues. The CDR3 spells CAWRHQGFYNEQFF. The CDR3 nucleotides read TGTGCCTGGAGGCATCAGGGCTTCTACAATGAGCAGTTCTTC.

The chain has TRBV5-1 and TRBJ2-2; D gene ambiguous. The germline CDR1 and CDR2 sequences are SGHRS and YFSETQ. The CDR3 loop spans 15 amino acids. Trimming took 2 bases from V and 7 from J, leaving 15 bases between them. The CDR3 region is CASSFPGRPDGELFF. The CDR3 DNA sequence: TGCGCCAGCAGCTTCCCCGGCAGACCTGACGGGGAGCTGTTTTTT.

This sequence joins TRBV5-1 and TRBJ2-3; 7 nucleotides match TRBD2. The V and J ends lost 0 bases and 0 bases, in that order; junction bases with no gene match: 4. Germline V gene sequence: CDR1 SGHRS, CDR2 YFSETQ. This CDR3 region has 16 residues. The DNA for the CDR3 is TGCGCCAGCAGCTTGGGCGGGGGAATTAGCACAGATACGCAGTATTTT. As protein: CASSLGGGISTDTQYF.

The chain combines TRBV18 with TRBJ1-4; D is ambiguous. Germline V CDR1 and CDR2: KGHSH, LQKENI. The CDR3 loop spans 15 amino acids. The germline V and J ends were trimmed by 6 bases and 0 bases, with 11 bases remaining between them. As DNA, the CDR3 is TGTGCCAGCTCCCTCGCGGGAGCAACTAATGAAAAACTGTTTTTT. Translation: CASSLAGATNEKLFF.

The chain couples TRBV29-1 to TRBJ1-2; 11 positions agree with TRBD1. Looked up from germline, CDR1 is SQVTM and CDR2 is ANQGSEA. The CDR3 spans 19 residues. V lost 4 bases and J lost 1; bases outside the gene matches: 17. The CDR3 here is CSVVGDRLGQGANNYGYTF. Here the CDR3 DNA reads TGCAGCGTTGTGGGGGACCGACTTGGACAGGGGGCTAATAACTATGGCTACACCTTC.

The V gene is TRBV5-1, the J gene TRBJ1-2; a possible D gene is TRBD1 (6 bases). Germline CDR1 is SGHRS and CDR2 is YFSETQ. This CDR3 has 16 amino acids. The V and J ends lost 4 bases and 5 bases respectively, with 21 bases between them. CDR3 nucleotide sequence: TGCGCCAGCAGCCCCAGTTACGGACAGAGGGCATATGGCTACACCTTC. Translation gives CASSPSYGQRAYGYTF.

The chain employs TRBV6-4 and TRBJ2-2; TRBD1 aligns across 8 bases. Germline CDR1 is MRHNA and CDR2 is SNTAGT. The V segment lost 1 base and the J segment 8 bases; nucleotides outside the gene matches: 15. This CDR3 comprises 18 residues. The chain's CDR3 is CASSDWSGQGASRGELFF. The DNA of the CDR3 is TGTGCCAGCAGTGACTGGTCCGGGCAGGGGGCTAGTAGAGGGGAGCTGTTTTTT.

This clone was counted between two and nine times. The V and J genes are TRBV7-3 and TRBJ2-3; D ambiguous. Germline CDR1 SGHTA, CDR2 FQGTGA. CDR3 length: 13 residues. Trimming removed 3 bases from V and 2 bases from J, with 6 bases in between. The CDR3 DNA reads TGTGCCAGCAGCTTTGGGGACACAGATACGCAGTATTTT. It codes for CASSFGDTDTQYF.

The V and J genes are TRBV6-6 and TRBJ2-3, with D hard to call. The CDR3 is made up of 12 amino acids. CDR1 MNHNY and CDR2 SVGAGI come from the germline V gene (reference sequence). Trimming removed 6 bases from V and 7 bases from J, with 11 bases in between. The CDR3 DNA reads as TGTGCCAGCAGCGGAGCCCGGAATACGCAGTATTTT. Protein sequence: CASSGARNTQYF.

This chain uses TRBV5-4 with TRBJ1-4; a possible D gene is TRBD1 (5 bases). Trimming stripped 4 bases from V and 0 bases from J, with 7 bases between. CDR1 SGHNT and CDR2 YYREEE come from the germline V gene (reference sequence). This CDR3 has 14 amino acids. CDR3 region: CASSPTATNEKLFF. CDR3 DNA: TGTGCCAGCAGCCCGACAGCAACTAATGAAAAACTGTTTTTT.

This chain's CDR3 is CASTHVTERKNTEAFF. DNA for the CDR3: TGTGCCAGTACCCACGTTACGGAGCGAAAGAACACTGAAGCTTTCTTT. V usage is TRBV19 and J usage is TRBJ1-1, with D hard to call. The CDR3 has 16 residues. V was cut by 7 bases and J by 1 base, with 19 bases left in between. The germline gives CDR1 LNHDA, CDR2 SQIVND (reference sequence).

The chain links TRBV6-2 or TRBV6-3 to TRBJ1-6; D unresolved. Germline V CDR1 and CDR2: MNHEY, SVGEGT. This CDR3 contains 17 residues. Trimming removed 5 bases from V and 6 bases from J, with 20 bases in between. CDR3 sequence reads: CASSPNLTGRTNSPLHF. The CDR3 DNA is TGTGCCAGCAGTCCAAACCTTACCGGGCGCACTAATTCACCCCTCCACTTT.

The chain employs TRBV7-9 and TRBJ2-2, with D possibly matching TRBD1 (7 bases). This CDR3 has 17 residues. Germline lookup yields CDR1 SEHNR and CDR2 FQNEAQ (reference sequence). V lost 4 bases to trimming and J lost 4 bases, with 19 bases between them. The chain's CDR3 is CASSSGGGQGSTGELFF. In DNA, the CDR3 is TGTGCCAGCAGCTCTGGAGGGGGCCAGGGGTCCACCGGGGAGCTGTTTTTT.

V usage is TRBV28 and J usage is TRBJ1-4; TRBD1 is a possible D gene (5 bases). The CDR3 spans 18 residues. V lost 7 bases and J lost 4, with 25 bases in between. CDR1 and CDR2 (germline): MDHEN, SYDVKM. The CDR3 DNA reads TGTGCCAGCACCTCAGGGCTGACAGTCTTTCGAATTAATGAAAAACTGTTTTTT. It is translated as CASTSGLTVFRINEKLFF.

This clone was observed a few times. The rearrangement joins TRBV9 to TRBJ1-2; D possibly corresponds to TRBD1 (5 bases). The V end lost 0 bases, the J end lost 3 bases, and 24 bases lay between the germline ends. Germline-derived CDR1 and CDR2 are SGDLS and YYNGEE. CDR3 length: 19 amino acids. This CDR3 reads CASSVAGVGAGSPDYGYTF. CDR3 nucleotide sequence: TGTGCCAGCAGCGTAGCTGGGGTCGGGGCAGGCTCCCCGGACTATGGCTACACCTTC. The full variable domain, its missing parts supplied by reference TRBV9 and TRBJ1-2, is DSGVTQTPKHLITATGQRVTLRCSPRSGDLSVYWYQQSLDQGLQFLIQYYNGEERAKGNILERFSAQQFPDLHSELNLSSLELGDSALYFCASSVAGVGAGSPDYGYTFGSGTRLTVV.

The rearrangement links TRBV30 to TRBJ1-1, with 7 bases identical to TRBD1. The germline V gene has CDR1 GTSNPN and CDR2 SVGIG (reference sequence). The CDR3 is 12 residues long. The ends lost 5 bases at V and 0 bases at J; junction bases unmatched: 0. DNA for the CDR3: TGTGCCTGGGACAGGGTGAACACTGAAGCTTTCTTT. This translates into CAWDRVNTEAFF.

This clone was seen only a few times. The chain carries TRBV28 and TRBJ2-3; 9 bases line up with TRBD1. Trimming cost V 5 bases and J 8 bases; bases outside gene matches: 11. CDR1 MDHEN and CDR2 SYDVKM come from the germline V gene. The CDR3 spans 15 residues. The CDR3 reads CASSLGGQGIGTQYF. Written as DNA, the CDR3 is TGTGCCAGCAGTCTAGGGGGACAGGGAATAGGTACGCAGTATTTT.

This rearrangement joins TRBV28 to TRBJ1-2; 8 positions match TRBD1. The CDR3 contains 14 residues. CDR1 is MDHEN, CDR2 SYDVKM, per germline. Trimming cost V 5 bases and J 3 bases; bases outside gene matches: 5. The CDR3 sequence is CASSLLTGDYGYTF. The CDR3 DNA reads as TGTGCCAGCAGTCTCCTGACAGGGGACTATGGCTACACCTTC.

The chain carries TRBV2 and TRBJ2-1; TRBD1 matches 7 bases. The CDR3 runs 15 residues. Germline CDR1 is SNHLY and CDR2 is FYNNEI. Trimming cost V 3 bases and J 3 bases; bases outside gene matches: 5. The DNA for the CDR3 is TGTGCCAGCAGTGAGTTGGGACAGAGCTACAATGAGCAGTTCTTC. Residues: CASSELGQSYNEQFF.

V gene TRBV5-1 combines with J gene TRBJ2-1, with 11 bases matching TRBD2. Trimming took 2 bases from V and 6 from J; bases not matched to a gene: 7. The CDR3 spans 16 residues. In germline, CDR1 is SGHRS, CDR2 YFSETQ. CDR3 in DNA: TGCGCCAGCAGCTTACTCATAGCGGGAGGGGGCAATGAGCAGTTCTTC. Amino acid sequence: CASSLLIAGGGNEQFF. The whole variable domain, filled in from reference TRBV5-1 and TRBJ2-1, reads KAGVTQTPRYLIKTRGQQVTLSCSPISGHRSVSWYQQTPGQGLQFLFEYFSETQRNKGNFPGRFSGRQFSNSRSEMNVSTLELGDSALYLCASSLLIAGGGNEQFFGPGTRLTVL.

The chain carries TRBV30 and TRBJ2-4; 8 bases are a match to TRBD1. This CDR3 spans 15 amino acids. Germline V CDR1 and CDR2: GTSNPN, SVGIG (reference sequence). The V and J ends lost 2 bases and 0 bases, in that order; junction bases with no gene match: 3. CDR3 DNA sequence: TGTGCCTGGAGTCCAGGGGGCGAAGCCAAAAACATTCAGTACTTC. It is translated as CAWSPGGEAKNIQYF. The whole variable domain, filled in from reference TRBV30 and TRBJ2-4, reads SQTIHQWPATLVQPVGSPLSLECTVEGTSNPNLYWYRQAAGRGLQLLFYSVGIGQISSEVPQNLSASRPQDRQFILSSKKLLLSDSGFYLCAWSPGGEAKNIQYFGAGTRLSVL.

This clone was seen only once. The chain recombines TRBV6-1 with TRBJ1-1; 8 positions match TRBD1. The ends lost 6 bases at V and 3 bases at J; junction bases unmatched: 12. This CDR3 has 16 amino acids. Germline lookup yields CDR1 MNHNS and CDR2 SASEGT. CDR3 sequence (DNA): TGTGCCAGCAGGGAACCTGCAGGGGGCAGGGACACTGAAGCTTTCTTT. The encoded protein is CASREPAGGRDTEAFF.